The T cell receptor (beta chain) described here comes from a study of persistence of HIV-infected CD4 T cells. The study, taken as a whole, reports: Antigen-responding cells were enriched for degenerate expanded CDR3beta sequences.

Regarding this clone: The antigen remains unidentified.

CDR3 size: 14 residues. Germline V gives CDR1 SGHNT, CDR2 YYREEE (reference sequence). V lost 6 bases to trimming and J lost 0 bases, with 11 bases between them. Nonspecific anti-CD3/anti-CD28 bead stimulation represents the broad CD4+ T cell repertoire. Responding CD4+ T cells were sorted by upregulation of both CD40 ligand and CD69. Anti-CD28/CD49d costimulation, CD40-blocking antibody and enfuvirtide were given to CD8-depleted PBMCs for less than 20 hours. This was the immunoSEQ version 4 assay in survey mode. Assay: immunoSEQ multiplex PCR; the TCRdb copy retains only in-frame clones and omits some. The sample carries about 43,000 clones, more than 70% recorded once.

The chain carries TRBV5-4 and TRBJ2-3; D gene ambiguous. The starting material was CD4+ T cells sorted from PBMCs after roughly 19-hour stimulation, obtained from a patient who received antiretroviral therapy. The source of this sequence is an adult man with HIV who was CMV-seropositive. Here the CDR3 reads CASKKDSSTDTQYF. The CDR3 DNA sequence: TGTGCCAGCAAAAAGGATTCTAGCACAGATACGCAGTATTTT.